This T cell receptor (beta chain) emerged from a study of T cell repertoires in ileal Crohn's disease. Study-wide context: About half received postoperative treatment, some ten with thiopurines and about 20 anti-TNF.

A remark on this clone: Its antigen remains unidentified.

Regarding time point: neoterminal ileum biopsy at postoperative endoscopy, about 6 months after surgery. Points from the study as a whole: Endoscopic recurrence occurred in every patient whose clonality exceeded 26.8%. High-frequency clones were more common in sorted CD8 than CD4 cells. Clonal expansions were more frequent in active smokers than non-smokers at surgery.

The repertoire was sequenced with immunoSEQ multiplex PCR; TCRdb's copy has only in-frame clones and lacks some. The sample has tens of thousands of clones; 70% to 90% are singletons. The origin of this receptor is an adult with Crohn's disease. Specimen: ileal tissue.

The CDR3 here is CASSPGRGTNTEAFF. DNA of the CDR3: TGTGCCAGCAGCCCAGGTAGGGGGACGAACACTGAAGCTTTCTTT. The J gene is TRBJ1-1, the V gene TRBV7-9; tentatively, D is TRBD1 (6 bases). Germline values: CDR1 SEHNR, CDR2 FQNEAQ (reference sequence). Trimming pared 5 bases from V and 1 base from J, leaving 14 bases between. The CDR3 consists of 15 residues.